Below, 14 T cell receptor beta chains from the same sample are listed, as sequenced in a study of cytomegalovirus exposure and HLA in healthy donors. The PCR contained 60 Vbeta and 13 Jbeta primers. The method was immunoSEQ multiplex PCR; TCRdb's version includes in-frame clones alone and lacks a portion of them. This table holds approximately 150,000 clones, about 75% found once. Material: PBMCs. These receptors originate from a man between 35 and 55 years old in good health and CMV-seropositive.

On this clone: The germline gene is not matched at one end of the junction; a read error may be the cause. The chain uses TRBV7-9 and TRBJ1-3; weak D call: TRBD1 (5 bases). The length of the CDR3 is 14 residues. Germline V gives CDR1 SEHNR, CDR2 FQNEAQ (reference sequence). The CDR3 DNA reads TGTGCCAGCAGCACAGGACCGACTGGGAACACCATATATTTT. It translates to CASSTGPTGNTIYF.

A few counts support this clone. CDR3 in amino acids: CSVVSDRDIYEQYF. The CDR3 DNA reads TGCAGCGTTGTCTCAGACAGGGATATTTACGAGCAGTACTTC. The chain uses TRBV29-1 and TRBJ2-7; the match to TRBD1 covers 7 bases. CDR1 and CDR2 (germline): SQVTM, ANQGSEA. After removal of 4 bases from V and 4 bases from J, the junction contained 10 bases not matched to a gene. The CDR3 totals 14 residues.

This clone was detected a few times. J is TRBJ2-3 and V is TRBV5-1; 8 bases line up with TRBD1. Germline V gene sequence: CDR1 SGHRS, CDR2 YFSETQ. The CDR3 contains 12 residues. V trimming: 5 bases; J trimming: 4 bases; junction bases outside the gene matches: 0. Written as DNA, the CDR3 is TGCGCCAGCAGGACAGGGGCAGATACGCAGTATTTT. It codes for CASRTGADTQYF. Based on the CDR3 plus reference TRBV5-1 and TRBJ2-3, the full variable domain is KAGVTQTPRYLIKTRGQQVTLSCSPISGHRSVSWYQQTPGQGLQFLFEYFSETQRNKGNFPGRFSGRQFSNSRSEMNVSTLELGDSALYLCASRTGADTQYFGPGTRLTVL.

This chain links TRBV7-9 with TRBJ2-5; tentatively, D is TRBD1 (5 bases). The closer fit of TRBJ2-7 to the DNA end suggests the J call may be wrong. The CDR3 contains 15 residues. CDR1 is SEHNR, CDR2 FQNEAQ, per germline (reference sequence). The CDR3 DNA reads TGTGCCAGCAGTTCAGGGAATTCCCTCTCCTACGAGCAGTACTTC. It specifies CASSSGNSLSYEQYF.

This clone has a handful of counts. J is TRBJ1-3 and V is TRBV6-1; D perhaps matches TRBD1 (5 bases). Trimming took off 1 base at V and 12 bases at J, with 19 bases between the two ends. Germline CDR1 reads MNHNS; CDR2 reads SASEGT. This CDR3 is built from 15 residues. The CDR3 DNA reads TGTGCCAGCAGTGAAGATATAGGGGCTTTCACCCACATATATTTT. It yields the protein CASSEDIGAFTHIYF.

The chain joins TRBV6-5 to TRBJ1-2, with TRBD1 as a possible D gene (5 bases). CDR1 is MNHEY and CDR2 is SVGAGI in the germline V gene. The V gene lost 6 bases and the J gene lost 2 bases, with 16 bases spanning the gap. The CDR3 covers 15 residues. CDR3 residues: CASRGFRGENYGYTF. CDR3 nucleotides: TGTGCCAGCAGAGGCTTCCGGGGGGAGAACTATGGCTACACCTTC.

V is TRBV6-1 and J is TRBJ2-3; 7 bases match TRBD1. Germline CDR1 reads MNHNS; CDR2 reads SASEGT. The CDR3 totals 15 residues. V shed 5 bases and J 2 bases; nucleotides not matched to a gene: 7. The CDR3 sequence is CASSNRQGDTDTQYF. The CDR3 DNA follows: TGTGCCAGCAGTAATCGACAGGGTGACACAGATACGCAGTATTTT.

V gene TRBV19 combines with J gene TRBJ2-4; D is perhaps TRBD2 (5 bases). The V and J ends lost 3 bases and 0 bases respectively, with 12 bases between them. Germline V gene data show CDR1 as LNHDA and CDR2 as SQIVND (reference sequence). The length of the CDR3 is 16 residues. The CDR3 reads CASSIGELVAKNIQYF. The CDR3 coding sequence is TGTGCCAGTAGTATTGGGGAGTTGGTAGCCAAAAACATTCAGTACTTC.

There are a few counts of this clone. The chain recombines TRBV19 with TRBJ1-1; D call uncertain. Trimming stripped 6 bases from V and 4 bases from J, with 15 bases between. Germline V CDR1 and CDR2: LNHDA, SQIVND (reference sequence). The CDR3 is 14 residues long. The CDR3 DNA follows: TGTGCCAGTAGGATGCGGGAGGGATCCACTGAAGCTTTCTTT. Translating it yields CASRMREGSTEAFF.

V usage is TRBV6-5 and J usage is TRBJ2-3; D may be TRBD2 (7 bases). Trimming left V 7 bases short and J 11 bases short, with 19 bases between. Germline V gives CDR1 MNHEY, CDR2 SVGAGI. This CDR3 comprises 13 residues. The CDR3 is CASTNGGRDLQYF. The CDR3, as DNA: TGTGCCAGCACCAACGGGGGGCGGGATCTGCAGTATTTT.

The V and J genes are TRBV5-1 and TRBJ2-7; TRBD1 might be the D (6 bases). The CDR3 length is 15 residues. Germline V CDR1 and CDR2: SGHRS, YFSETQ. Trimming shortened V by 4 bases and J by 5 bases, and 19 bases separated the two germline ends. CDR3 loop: CASSPAPGHTDEQYF. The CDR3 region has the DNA TGCGCCAGCAGCCCCGCCCCGGGACACACTGACGAGCAGTACTTC.

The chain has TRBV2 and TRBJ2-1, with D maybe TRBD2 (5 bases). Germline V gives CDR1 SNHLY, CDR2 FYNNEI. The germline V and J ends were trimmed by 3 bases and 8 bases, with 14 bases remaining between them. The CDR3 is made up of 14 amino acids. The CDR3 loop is CASSETHSVHEQFF. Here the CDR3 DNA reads TGTGCCAGCAGTGAGACTCATAGCGTACATGAGCAGTTCTTC.

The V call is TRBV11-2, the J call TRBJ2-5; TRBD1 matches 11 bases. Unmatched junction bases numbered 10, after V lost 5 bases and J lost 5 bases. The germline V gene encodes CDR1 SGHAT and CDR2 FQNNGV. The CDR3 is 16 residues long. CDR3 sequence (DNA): TGTGCCAGCAGCCTCACACCGGGACAGGGGGATGAGACCCAGTACTTC. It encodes CASSLTPGQGDETQYF.

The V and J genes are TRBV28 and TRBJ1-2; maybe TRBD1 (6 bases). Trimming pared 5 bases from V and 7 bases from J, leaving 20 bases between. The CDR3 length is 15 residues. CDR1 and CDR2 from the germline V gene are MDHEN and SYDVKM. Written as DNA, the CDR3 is TGTGCCAGCAGTCTGATGGGAGGGGGGGCCCGTGGCTACACCTTC. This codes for CASSLMGGGARGYTF.